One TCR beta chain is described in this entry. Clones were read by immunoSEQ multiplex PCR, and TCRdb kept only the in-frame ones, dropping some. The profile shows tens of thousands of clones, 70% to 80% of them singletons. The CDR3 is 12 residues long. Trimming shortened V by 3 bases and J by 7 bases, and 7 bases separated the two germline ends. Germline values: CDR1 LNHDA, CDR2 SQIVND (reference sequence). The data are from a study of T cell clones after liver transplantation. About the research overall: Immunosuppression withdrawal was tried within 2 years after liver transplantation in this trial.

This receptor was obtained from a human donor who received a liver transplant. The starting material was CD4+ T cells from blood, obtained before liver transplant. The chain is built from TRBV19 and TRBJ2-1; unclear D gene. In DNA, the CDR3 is TGTGCCAGTAGTATTCTAGATAATGAGCAGTTCTTC. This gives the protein CASSILDNEQFF.